The following is a T cell receptor beta chain sequence with its context. The germline V gene has CDR1 SEHNR and CDR2 FQNEAQ (reference sequence). The CDR3 is made up of 16 amino acids. Germline trimming cut 4 bases from V and 4 bases from J; bases unmatched to any gene: 10. The data were taken from a study of CD8 T cells in Susac syndrome. With random hexamers, 0.5 to 1 ug RNA was reverse transcribed. TCRdb passed the immunoSEQ multiplex PCR reads through MiXCR, listing each CDR3 protein once. The table includes more than 55,000 distinct CDR3 sequences, nearly 96% detected once. In contrast to the negatively isolated CD8+ and CD4+ T cells, TEMRA cells were FACS-enriched.

The sample was CD4+ T cells from PBMCs. This TCR was recovered from a human donor with multiple sclerosis. J is TRBJ2-7 and V is TRBV7-9; the match to TRBD2 covers 10 bases. The CDR3 reads CASSSPGLAKGYEQYF. The CDR3 nucleotides read TGTGCCAGCAGCTCCCCGGGACTAGCGAAGGGGTACGAGCAGTACTTC.